The sequence of this T cell receptor (beta chain) was determined in a study of CD8 T cells in Susac syndrome. Reverse transcription of about 0.45 to 1 ug RNA was performed with random hexamers. TCR beta CDR3 was amplified by immunoSEQ multiplex PCR. This amplification extended across 54 Vbeta and 13 Jbeta segments. TCRdb independently ran MiXCR on the immunoSEQ multiplex PCR reads; one entry per CDR3 protein. Of roughly 180,000 distinct CDR3 sequences in the sample, about 95% are singletons; the top ten hold around 0.11%. Unmatched junction bases numbered 17, after V lost 10 bases and J lost 8 bases. From germline, CDR1 is MDHEN and CDR2 SYDVKM. The CDR3 extends over 15 amino acids. The T cells that were sequenced for TCR beta were CD8+ and CD4+ cells from blood. TEMRA cells were FACS-enriched, unlike CD8+ and CD4+ T cells, which were negatively isolated.

The material sequenced was CD4+ T cells from PBMCs. This chain connects TRBV28 to TRBJ1-1, with 9 bases fitting TRBD1. This TCR was recovered from a human donor in good health. CDR3 nucleotides: TGTGCCATCCTTGGATACCTGGGGACAGGGAACGAAGCTTTCTTT. This sequence encodes CAILGYLGTGNEAFF.